Below, 28 T cell receptor beta chains from the same sample are listed, as sequenced in a study of T-cell reconstitution after alpha-beta-depleted transplantation in children. During its preparation, the TCRbeta library received unique molecular identifiers. TCRdb analysed the PCR reads with MiXCR anew, one entry per CDR3 protein. Among hundreds of thousands of distinct CDR3 sequences listed, under 20% were seen once. This specimen consisted of PBMCs, mostly from graft donor cells, obtained 360 days after TCRalphabeta/CD19-depleted stem cell transplant. Receptors were obtained from a male patient between 5 and 17 years old who had a stem cell transplant for acute lymphoblastic leukemia, so the T cells may come from the graft donor.

The CDR3 DNA sequence: TGTGCCAGCAGTTTATGGAGAGAGACTAGCGCTGAGCAGTTCTTC. Translation gives CASSLWRETSAEQFF. V gene TRBV27 combines with J gene TRBJ2-1; 8 positions match TRBD2. Germline values: CDR1 MNHEY, CDR2 SMNVEV (reference sequence). V was clipped by 1 base and J by 9 bases; unmatched bases: 8. This CDR3 has 15 residues.

The gene calls are TRBV4-2 and TRBJ2-1; D is unclear. The CDR3 has 13 residues. V was pared by 3 bases and J by 7 bases, with 10 bases between. Germline V lookup: CDR1 LGHNA, CDR2 YNFKEQ. The chain's CDR3 is CASSHLSWNEQFF. For the CDR3, the DNA is TGTGCCAGCAGCCACCTTAGCTGGAATGAGCAGTTCTTC.

This clonotype came up once. The genes are TRBV29-1 and TRBJ1-1; weak D call: TRBD1 (5 bases). CDR1 SQVTM and CDR2 ANQGSEA come from the germline V gene. Trimming took off 7 bases at V and 1 base at J, with 10 bases between the two ends. The CDR3 runs to 12 residues. CDR3 DNA: TGCAGCGCCCTACAGGCGAACACTGAAGCTTTCTTT. It encodes CSALQANTEAFF.

At least ten counts were recorded for this clonotype. V usage is TRBV11-2 and J usage is TRBJ2-3; no clear D. V lost 1 base, J lost 2 bases, and 4 bases lay in between. The length of the CDR3 is 13 residues. CDR1 is SGHAT, CDR2 FQNNGV, per germline. As DNA, the CDR3 is TGTGCCAGCAGCTTAGTGCTCACAGATACGCAGTATTTT. Protein product: CASSLVLTDTQYF.

The CDR3, as DNA: TGCAGCGTGCACCCAGAGAGCTCCTACAATGAGCAGTTCTTC. Encoded protein: CSVHPESSYNEQFF. The rearrangement uses TRBV29-1 and TRBJ2-1, with D uncertain. Trimming cost V 6 bases and J 0 bases, with 12 bases left between them. The CDR3 length is 14 residues. Germline V gives CDR1 SQVTM, CDR2 ANQGSEA.

This chain links TRBV20-1 with TRBJ1-5; D remains unclear. Trimming shortened V by 4 bases and J by 0 bases, and 16 bases separated the two germline ends. Germline loops: CDR1 DFQATT, CDR2 SNEGSKA (reference sequence). The CDR3 extends over 16 amino acids. In nucleotides, the CDR3 is TGCAGTGCTACGGTCGGTGCCAGGTCTAGCAATCAGCCCCAGCATTTT. Its protein is CSATVGARSSNQPQHF.

This chain uses TRBV12-3 or TRBV12-4 with TRBJ2-1; TRBD2 is a possible D gene (5 bases). With 1 base removed from V and 6 bases from J, the gap between germline ends came to 10 bases. The CDR3 is 14 amino acids. This chain's CDR3 is CASSLVRVINEQFF. CDR3 nucleotide sequence: TGTGCCAGCAGTTTAGTGCGGGTTATCAATGAGCAGTTCTTC.

This chain links TRBV12-3 or TRBV12-4 with TRBJ2-3, with D maybe TRBD1 (6 bases). This CDR3 is built from 11 residues. Trimming took 8 bases from V and 10 from J, leaving 13 bases between them. CDR3 loop: CASSRGLAQYF. The CDR3 DNA reads TGTGCCAGCTCCAGGGGTTTGGCGCAGTATTTT.

This clonotype was detected ten times or more. The chain has TRBV3-1 and TRBJ2-5, with 11 bases lining up with TRBD2. The germline gives CDR1 LGHDT, CDR2 YNNKEL (reference sequence). The CDR3 has 15 amino acids. V dropped 6 bases and J dropped 2; count of bases not matched to a gene: 5. The CDR3: CASRLGLAEQETQYF. CDR3 coding DNA: TGTGCCAGCAGGCTGGGACTAGCGGAGCAAGAGACCCAGTACTTC.

CDR3 region: CASSFPSQESPREAFF. The CDR3 DNA reads as TGCGCCAGCAGCTTCCCATCACAGGAATCCCCACGCGAAGCTTTCTTT. This sequence joins TRBV5-1 and TRBJ1-1; D might be TRBD1 (5 bases). Per germline, CDR1 SGHRS and CDR2 YFSETQ. Trimming took off 2 bases at V and 8 bases at J, with 22 bases between the two ends. CDR3 length equals 16 residues. Full variable domain (outside the CDR3, taken from reference TRBV5-1 and TRBJ1-1): KAGVTQTPRYLIKTRGQQVTLSCSPISGHRSVSWYQQTPGQGLQFLFEYFSETQRNKGNFPGRFSGRQFSNSRSEMNVSTLELGDSALYLCASSFPSQESPREAFFGQGTRLTVV.

The chain joins TRBV29-1 to TRBJ1-5; D gene uncertain. Germline V gene data show CDR1 as SQVTM and CDR2 as ANQGSEA. The CDR3 contains 11 residues. Between the trimmed V and J ends, which lost 5 bases and 8 bases, there was a span of 10 bases. This CDR3 is CSVLGPEPQHF. CDR3 nucleotide sequence: TGCAGCGTTTTGGGTCCGGAGCCCCAGCATTTT.

In its sample, this clonotype was seen many times. The chain combines TRBV24-1 with TRBJ2-2, with TRBD2 matching 14 bases. Germline V CDR1 and CDR2: KGHDR, SFDVKD. Germline trimming cut 4 bases from V and 9 bases from J; bases unmatched to any gene: 12. The CDR3 is 18 residues long. This CDR3 reads CATSDHRTSGRWTRELFF. CDR3 nucleotides: TGTGCCACCAGTGACCACCGGACTAGCGGGAGGTGGACCCGGGAGCTGTTTTTT.

J is TRBJ2-1 and V is TRBV3-1; TRBD2 matches 12 bases. Unmatched junction bases numbered 13, after V lost 4 bases and J lost 6 bases. The CDR3 is made up of 18 amino acids. Germline V gene lookup returns CDR1 LGHDT and CDR2 YNNKEL (reference sequence). The CDR3 spells CASSLHMVTSGSTNEQFF. The DNA of the CDR3 is TGTGCCAGCAGCCTCCATATGGTGACTAGCGGGAGTACCAATGAGCAGTTCTTC.

This clonotype was counted a few times. The chain couples TRBV4-2 to TRBJ2-3; 10 bases are shared with TRBD2. The length of the CDR3 is 17 residues. The trim removed 4 bases at V and 4 bases at J, leaving 11 bases unmatched. Germline V lookup: CDR1 LGHNA, CDR2 YNFKEQ. The CDR3 bases are TGTGCCAGCAGCCCTAGGGGCCTAGCGGGGGAGGCAGATACGCAGTATTTT. It translates to CASSPRGLAGEADTQYF.

The V gene is TRBV5-1, the J gene TRBJ1-5; weak D call: TRBD1 (6 bases). Germline CDR1 SGHRS, CDR2 YFSETQ. This CDR3 has 16 amino acids. Trimming took 0 bases from V and 6 from J, leaving 16 bases between them. CDR3 amino acids: CASSLGAREGGQPQHF. The CDR3 region has the DNA TGCGCCAGCAGCTTGGGGGCCAGGGAGGGGGGTCAGCCCCAGCATTTT.

This clonotype was observed a handful of times. This chain joins TRBV5-1 and TRBJ2-2; 10 bases are a match to TRBD2. This CDR3 spans 15 amino acids. From germline, CDR1 is SGHRS and CDR2 YFSETQ. J lost 9 bases, V lost 1 base, and 6 bases had no gene match. DNA of the CDR3: TGCGCCAGCAGCTTGACTAGCGGGACGATTCGGGAGCTGTTTTTT. It is translated as CASSLTSGTIRELFF.

This clonotype has only a few counts. The chain employs TRBV6-5 and TRBJ2-1, with 9 positions matching TRBD2. This CDR3 is 16 amino acids long. Germline V lookup: CDR1 MNHEY, CDR2 SVGAGI. V gave up 0 bases and J gave up 7 bases; unmatched junction bases: 7. CDR3 bases: TGTGCCAGCAGTTACTCGTTGGATAGCGGGGGAAATGAGCAGTTCTTC. Amino acid sequence: CASSYSLDSGGNEQFF.

The chain uses TRBV10-3 and TRBJ1-5; D is ambiguous. Deletions cut 3 bases from V and 6 bases from J, with 9 bases between. The germline V gene encodes CDR1 ENHRY and CDR2 SYGVKD. The CDR3 totals 13 residues. The CDR3 DNA sequence: TGTGCCATCAGTGATTTAGGTAGTCAGCCCCAGCATTTT. Translated: CAISDLGSQPQHF.

This chain joins TRBV12-3 or TRBV12-4 and TRBJ2-4; D unclear. The CDR3 sequence is 14 residues long. Trimming removed 2 bases at V and 6 bases at J, with 11 bases between. CDR3 nucleotide sequence: TGTGCCAGCAGTTTATCCGGAGCCTCAAACATTCAGTACTTC. Translated, it gives CASSLSGASNIQYF.

This clonotype was seen a few times. The chain recombines TRBV28 with TRBJ2-2; no clear D gene. The CDR3 runs to 18 residues. Trimming shortened V by 5 bases and J by 2 bases, and 21 bases separated the two germline ends. Germline loops: CDR1 MDHEN, CDR2 SYDVKM. CDR3 sequence reads: CASSLTVGWIPNTGELFF. The CDR3 bases are TGTGCCAGCAGTCTTACCGTCGGTTGGATACCAAACACCGGGGAGCTGTTTTTT. Supplemented by reference TRBV28 and TRBJ2-2, the full variable domain reads DVKVTQSSRYLVKRTGEKVFLECVQDMDHENMFWYRQDPGLGLRLIYFSYDVKMKEKGDIPEGYSVSREKKERFSLILESASTNQTSMYLCASSLTVGWIPNTGELFFGEGSRLTVL.

This clonotype was picked up a small number of times. CDR3 nucleotides: TGTGCCAGCAGTCCCGAAGGTTACAGCTCCTACAATGAGCAGTTCTTC. Protein: CASSPEGYSSYNEQFF. V gene TRBV12-3 or TRBV12-4 combines with J gene TRBJ2-1; no definite D call. This CDR3 has 16 amino acids. V shed 5 bases and J shed 0 bases, with 14 bases lying between them.

V gene TRBV7-6 combines with J gene TRBJ1-5; 8 bases fit TRBD1. This CDR3 contains 15 residues. Germline CDR1 reads SGHVS; CDR2 reads FNYEAQ. V dropped 5 bases and J dropped 5; count of bases not matched to a gene: 8. For the CDR3, the DNA is TGTGCCAGCAGCATCTCGGACAGGGCCTATCAGCCCCAGCATTTT. This encodes CASSISDRAYQPQHF.

The V call is TRBV6-5, the J call TRBJ2-3; D may be TRBD2 (5 bases). Trimming shortened V by 2 bases and J by 0 bases, and 12 bases separated the two germline ends. Germline V gene data show CDR1 as MNHEY and CDR2 as SVGAGI. This CDR3 contains 16 residues. Here the CDR3 DNA reads TGTGCCAGCAGTTACAAGCGGAGAGGGAGCACAGATACGCAGTATTTT. The encoded protein is CASSYKRRGSTDTQYF.

This clonotype was seen a handful of times. The J gene is TRBJ2-7, the V gene TRBV19, with D maybe TRBD1 (5 bases). The V and J ends lost 5 bases and 6 bases respectively, with 14 bases between them. The CDR3 covers 13 residues. Germline loops: CDR1 LNHDA, CDR2 SQIVND (reference sequence). CDR3: CASSGAWGREQYF. The CDR3 DNA reads TGTGCCAGTAGTGGCGCGTGGGGCCGCGAGCAGTACTTC.

This clonotype was counted between two and nine times. V usage is TRBV10-3 and J usage is TRBJ2-2, with 9 bases that match TRBD1. J gave up 3 bases and V 6 bases, and 5 bases lay outside the gene matches. This CDR3 is 15 amino acids long. The germline V gene has CDR1 ENHRY and CDR2 SYGVKD. The CDR3 here is CAIRTGQGYTGELFF. CDR3 in DNA: TGTGCCATCAGAACCGGACAGGGGTACACCGGGGAGCTGTTTTTT.

This clonotype was recorded many times. V is TRBV5-4 and J is TRBJ2-7, with D unresolved. The CDR3 totals 13 residues. Trimming removed 0 bases from V and 4 bases from J, with 8 bases in between. Germline V CDR1 and CDR2: SGHNT, YYREEE (reference sequence). For the CDR3, the DNA is TGTGCCAGCAGCTTGGAACCCCCTTACGAGCAGTACTTC. This codes for CASSLEPPYEQYF.

The chain couples TRBV2 to TRBJ2-1; D might be TRBD2 (6 bases). The CDR3 consists of 14 residues. V lost 7 bases and J 4 bases, leaving 14 bases between the germline ends. The germline CDR1 and CDR2 sequences are SNHLY and FYNNEI. CDR3 nucleotide sequence: TGTGCCAGCAACAACGGGAGATCTTACAATGAGCAGTTCTTC. Protein product: CASNNGRSYNEQFF.

There are a few counts of this clonotype. The chain recombines TRBV12-3 or TRBV12-4 with TRBJ2-4; 8 bases map to TRBD1. The length of the CDR3 is 14 residues. The trim removed 5 bases at V and 3 bases at J, leaving 3 bases unmatched. The CDR3 loop is CASSLQGGKNIQYF. CDR3 sequence (DNA): TGTGCCAGCAGTCTACAGGGGGGCAAAAACATTCAGTACTTC.